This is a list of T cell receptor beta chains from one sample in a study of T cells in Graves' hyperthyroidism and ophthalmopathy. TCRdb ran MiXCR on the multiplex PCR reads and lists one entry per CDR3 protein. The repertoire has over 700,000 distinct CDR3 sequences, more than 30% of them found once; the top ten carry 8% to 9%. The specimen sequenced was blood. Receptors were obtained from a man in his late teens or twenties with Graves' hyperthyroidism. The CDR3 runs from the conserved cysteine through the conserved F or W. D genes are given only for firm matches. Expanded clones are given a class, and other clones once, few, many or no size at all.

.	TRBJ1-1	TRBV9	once	TGTGCCAGCAGCGTAGATGGGGATGAGGATGAAGCTTTCTTT	CASSVDGDEDEAFF
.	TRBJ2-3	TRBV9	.	TGTGCCAGCAGCCCTGGGCTGGATACGCAGTATTTT	CASSPGLDTQYF
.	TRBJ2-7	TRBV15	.	TGTGCCACCAGCAGGCGGGTGGGGGACTACGAGCAGTACTTC	CATSRRVGDYEQYF
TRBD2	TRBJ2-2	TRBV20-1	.	TGCAGTGCTCCTAGCGGGGAAAACACCGGGGAGCTGTTTTTT	CSAPSGENTGELFF
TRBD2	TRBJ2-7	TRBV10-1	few	TGCGCCAGCAGTTCCAGCGGGAGTCTCTACGAGCAGTACTTC	CASSSSGSLYEQYF
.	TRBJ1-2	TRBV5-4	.	TGTGCCAGCAGCTTGGGGCCGGCGGGGGCAAACTATGGCTACACCTTC	CASSLGPAGANYGYTF
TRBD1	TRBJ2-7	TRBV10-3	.	TGTGCCATCAGTGATTCGACAGGGAACGAGCAGTACTTC	CAISDSTGNEQYF
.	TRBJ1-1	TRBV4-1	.	TGCGCCAGCAGCCAAGACAGGGAGTTTGCTGAAGCTTTCTTT	CASSQDREFAEAFF
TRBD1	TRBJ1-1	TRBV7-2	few	TGTGCCAGCAGCTTAGGGGGGACAGGGCCCAGTACGAACACTGAAGCTTTCTTT	CASSLGGTGPSTNTEAFF
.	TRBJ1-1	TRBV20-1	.	TGCAATGTGCCGGGGAACACTGAAGCTTTCTTT	CNVPGNTEAFF
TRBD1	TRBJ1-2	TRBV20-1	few	TGCAGTGCTAGAGGCCCCGCAGGGGGAGGGTATGGCTACACCTTC	CSARGPAGGGYGYTF
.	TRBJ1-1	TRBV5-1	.	TGCGCCAGCAGCTTGAGGGGGGCGGCGGGCACTGAAGCTTTCTTT	CASSLRGAAGTEAFF
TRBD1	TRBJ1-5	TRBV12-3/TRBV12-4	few	TGTGCCAGCAGTTTGGGACAGGGGGCGACGGTCCAGCCCCAGCATTTT	CASSLGQGATVQPQHF
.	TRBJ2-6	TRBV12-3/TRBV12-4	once	TGTGCCAGCAGTTCGATCCGTTCCCTCTCTGGGGCCAACGTCCTGACTTTC	CASSSIRSLSGANVLTF
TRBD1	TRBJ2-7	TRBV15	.	TGTGCCACCAGCAGAGAGGGGACAGGGGGCTCCTACGAGCAGTACTTC	CATSREGTGGSYEQYF
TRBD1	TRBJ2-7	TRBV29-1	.	TGCAGCCGGGACAGGGGTTGGTCTGACGAGCAGTACTTC	CSRDRGWSDEQYF
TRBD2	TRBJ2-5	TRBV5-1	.	TGCGCCAGCAGCCCGGGACTAGCGGGGCTAGAGACCCAGTACTTC	CASSPGLAGLETQYF
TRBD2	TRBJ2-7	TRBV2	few	TGTGCCAGCAGTCCGGGGGGGTCCTACTCCTACGAGCAGTACTTC	CASSPGGSYSYEQYF
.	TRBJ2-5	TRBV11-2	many	TGTGCCACCAGCCCCAAACAGACCCAGTACTTC	CATSPKQTQYF
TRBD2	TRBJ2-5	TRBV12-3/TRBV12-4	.	TGTGCCAGCAGTTGGAGACTAGCCCAAGAGACCCAGTACTTC	CASSWRLAQETQYF
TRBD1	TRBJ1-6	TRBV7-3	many	TGTGCCAGCAGTCCCTGGACAGGGAGCCATAATTCACCCCTCCACTTT	CASSPWTGSHNSPLHF
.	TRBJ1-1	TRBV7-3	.	TGCGCCGGCAGCCATGGAAACACTGAAGCTTTCTTT	CAGSHGNTEAFF
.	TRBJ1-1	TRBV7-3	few	TGTGCCAGCAGCTTCCAGGTAAACACTGAAGCTTTCTTT	CASSFQVNTEAFF
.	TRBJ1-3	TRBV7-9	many	TGTGCCAGCAGCCTCACGGGGCCAAACACCATATATTTT	CASSLTGPNTIYF
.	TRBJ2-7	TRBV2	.	TGTGCCAGCAGTGAAGGGCAGCCTCCGAGCTCCTACGAGCAGTACTTC	CASSEGQPPSSYEQYF
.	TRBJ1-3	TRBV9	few	TGTGCCAGCAGCGTAGGACAGAACTCTGGAAACACCATATATTTT	CASSVGQNSGNTIYF
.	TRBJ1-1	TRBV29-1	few	TGCAGCGTTGAAGAGGGGAACACTGAAGCTTTCTTT	CSVEEGNTEAFF
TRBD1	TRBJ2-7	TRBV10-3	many	TGTGCCACCCTCAGGACAGGGAGCTCCTACGAGCAGTACTTC	CATLRTGSSYEQYF
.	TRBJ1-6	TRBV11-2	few	TGTGCCAGCAGCCAAGACGGGGGAGTGGATTCACCCCTCCACTTT	CASSQDGGVDSPLHF
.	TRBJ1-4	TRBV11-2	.	TGTGCCAGCAGCTTAGATCAGGGCGGTAATGAAAAACTGTTTTTT	CASSLDQGGNEKLFF
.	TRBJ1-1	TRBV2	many	TGTGCCAGCAGTGGACTGAAGAACACTGAAGCTTTCTTT	CASSGLKNTEAFF
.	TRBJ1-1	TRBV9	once	TGTGCCAGCAGCGCCCGGACGGGCGGTAACACTGAAGCTTTCTTT	CASSARTGGNTEAFF
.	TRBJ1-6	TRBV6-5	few	TGTGCCAGCAGTTACGGCGGGGCACCCCTCCACTTT	CASSYGGAPLHF
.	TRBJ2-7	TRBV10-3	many	TGTGCCATCAGTGAAGCCGGGTGGGTTCACGAGCAGTACTTC	CAISEAGWVHEQYF
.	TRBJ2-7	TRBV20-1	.	TGCAGTGCCAGCAGCCTCGACTCAAACTACGAGCAGTACTTC	CSASSLDSNYEQYF
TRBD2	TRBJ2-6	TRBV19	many	TGTGCCAGTAGTCCTAGCGGGACTGGGGCCAACGTCCTGACTTTC	CASSPSGTGANVLTF
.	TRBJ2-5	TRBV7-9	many	TGTGCCAGCATCGGGTCGGGGGCACCACAGACCCAGTACTTC	CASIGSGAPQTQYF
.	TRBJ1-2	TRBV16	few	TGTGCCAGCAGCCAATTGGGATCGTATGGCTACACCTTC	CASSQLGSYGYTF
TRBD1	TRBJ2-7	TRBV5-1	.	TGCGCCAGCAGCTTGAGGTCTTCCGGGACAGGGACCTACGAGCAGTACTTC	CASSLRSSGTGTYEQYF
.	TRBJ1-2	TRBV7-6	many	TGTGCCAGCAGATCGGCGGGGGGGGCAGGTGGCTACACCTTC	CASRSAGGAGGYTF
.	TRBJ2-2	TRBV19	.	TGTGCCAGTAAGGACTGGGCCTCGAACACCGGGGAGCTGTTTTTT	CASKDWASNTGELFF
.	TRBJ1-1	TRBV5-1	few	TGCGCCAGCAGCTTGGTGGAGGGGCCGAACACTGAAGCTTTCTTT	CASSLVEGPNTEAFF
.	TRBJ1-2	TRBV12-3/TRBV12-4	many	TGTGCCAGCTCCGGACAGTCTTACTATGGCTACACCTTC	CASSGQSYYGYTF
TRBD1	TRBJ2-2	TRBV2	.	TGTGCCAGCGGCCGACAGGGCGGTAGCAACACCGGGGAGCTGTTTTTT	CASGRQGGSNTGELFF
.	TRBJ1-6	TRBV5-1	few	TGCGCCAGCAGCTTGGCGACGGACAGATATTCACCCCTCCACTTT	CASSLATDRYSPLHF
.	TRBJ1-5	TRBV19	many	TGTGCCAGTAGTATAGGTGAGGGAATGAGCAATCAGCCCCAGCATTTT	CASSIGEGMSNQPQHF
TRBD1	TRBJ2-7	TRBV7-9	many	TGTGCCAGCAGTTCTACCGGGACAGGGAACTACGAGCAGTACTTC	CASSSTGTGNYEQYF
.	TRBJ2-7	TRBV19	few	TGTGCCAGTAGCTTTACCGGGAGTATCTACGAGCAGTACTTC	CASSFTGSIYEQYF
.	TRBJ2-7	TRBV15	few	TGTGCCACCAGCAGATCAGGTCCCGGCTACGAGCAGTACTTC	CATSRSGPGYEQYF
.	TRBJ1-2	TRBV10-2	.	TGCGCCAGCAGTGAACGTAACTATGGCTACACCTTC	CASSERNYGYTF
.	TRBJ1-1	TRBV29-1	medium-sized	TGCAGCGGAAAAGAGAACACTGAAGCTTTCTTT	CSGKENTEAFF
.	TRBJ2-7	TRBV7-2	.	TGTGCCAGCAGCCCTCCGGGACACTACTCCTACGAGCAGTACTTC	CASSPPGHYSYEQYF
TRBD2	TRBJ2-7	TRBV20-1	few	TGCAGTGCCGCGCCGGGACTAGCGGGGGTCACCTACGAGCAGTACTTC	CSAAPGLAGVTYEQYF
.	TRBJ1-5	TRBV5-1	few	TGTGCCACCCCCTGGACGGGAGATAGCAATCAGCCCCAGCATTTT	CATPWTGDSNQPQHF
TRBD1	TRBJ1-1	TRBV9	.	TGTGCCAGCAGCAGACCCGGGACAGGGGCCACTGAAGCTTTCTTT	CASSRPGTGATEAFF
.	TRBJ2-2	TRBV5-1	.	TGCGCCAGCCGCCCCTCTGAGACCGGGGAGCTGTTTTTT	CASRPSETGELFF
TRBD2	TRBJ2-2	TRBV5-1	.	TGCGCCAGCAGCTGGGGACTAGCCGGGCCTCCCGGGGAGCTGTTTTTT	CASSWGLAGPPGELFF
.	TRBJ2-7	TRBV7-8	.	TGTGCCAGCAGCTTAAATAGGGTCCACGAGCAGTACTTC	CASSLNRVHEQYF
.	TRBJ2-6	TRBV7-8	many	TGTGCCAGCAGCTTACAGGAGGCTGGGGCCAACGTCCTGACTTTC	CASSLQEAGANVLTF
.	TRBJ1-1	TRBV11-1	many	TGTGCCAGCAGGTCTTTAGGGCGGCTGGCGACTGAAGCTTTCTTT	CASRSLGRLATEAFF